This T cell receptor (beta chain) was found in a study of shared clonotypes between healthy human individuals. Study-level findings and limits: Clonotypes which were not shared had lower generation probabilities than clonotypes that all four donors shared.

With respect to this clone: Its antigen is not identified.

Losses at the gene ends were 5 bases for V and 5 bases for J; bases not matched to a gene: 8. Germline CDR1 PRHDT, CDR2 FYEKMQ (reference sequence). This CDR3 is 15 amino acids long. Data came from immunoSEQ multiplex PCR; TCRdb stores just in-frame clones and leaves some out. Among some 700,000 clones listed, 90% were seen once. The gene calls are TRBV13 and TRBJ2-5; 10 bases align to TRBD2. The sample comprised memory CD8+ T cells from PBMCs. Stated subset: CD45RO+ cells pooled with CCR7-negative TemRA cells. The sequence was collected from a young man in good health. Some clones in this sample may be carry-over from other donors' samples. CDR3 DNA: TGTGCCAGCAGCGATACTAGCGGGATCGATGAGACCCAGTACTTC. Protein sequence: CASSDTSGIDETQYF.